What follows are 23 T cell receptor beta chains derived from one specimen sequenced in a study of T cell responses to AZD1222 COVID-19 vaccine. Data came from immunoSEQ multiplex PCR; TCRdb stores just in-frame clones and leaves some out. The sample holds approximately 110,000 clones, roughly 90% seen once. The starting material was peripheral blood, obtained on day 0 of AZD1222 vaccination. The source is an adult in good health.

The CDR3 sequence is CASSLQSYEQYF. In nucleotides, the CDR3 is TGTGCCAGCAGCCTACAGTCCTACGAGCAGTACTTC. V and J are TRBV7-8 and TRBJ2-7, with D hard to call. Germline V gives CDR1 SGHVS, CDR2 FQNEAQ. The germline V and J ends were trimmed by 5 bases and 1 base, with 6 bases remaining between them. This CDR3 region has 12 residues.

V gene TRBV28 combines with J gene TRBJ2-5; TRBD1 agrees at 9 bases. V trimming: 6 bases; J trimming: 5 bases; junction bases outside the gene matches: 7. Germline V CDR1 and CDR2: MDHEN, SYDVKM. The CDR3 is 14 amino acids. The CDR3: CASSPTGGGETQYF. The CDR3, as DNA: TGTGCCAGCAGCCCTACAGGGGGCGGGGAGACCCAGTACTTC. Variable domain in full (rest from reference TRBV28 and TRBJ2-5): DVKVTQSSRYLVKRTGEKVFLECVQDMDHENMFWYRQDPGLGLRLIYFSYDVKMKEKGDIPEGYSVSREKKERFSLILESASTNQTSMYLCASSPTGGGETQYFGPGTRLLVL.

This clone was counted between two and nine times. The CDR3 sequence: CATSREDPSYEQYF. CDR3 in DNA: TGTGCCACCAGCAGAGAGGACCCATCCTACGAGCAGTACTTC. The rearrangement uses TRBV15 and TRBJ2-7; no reliable D call. The CDR3 has 14 residues. Trimming stripped 0 bases from V and 1 base from J, with 7 bases between. Per the germline V gene, CDR1 is LNHNV and CDR2 is YYDKDF (reference sequence).

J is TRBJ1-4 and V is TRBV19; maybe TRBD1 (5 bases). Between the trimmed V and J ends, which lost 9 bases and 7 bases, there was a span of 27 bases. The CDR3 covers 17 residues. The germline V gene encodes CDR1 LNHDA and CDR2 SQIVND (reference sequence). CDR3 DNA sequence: TGTGCCAGCTCATCCGGGGGGATCCCAATCGGGGGTGAAAAACTGTTTTTT. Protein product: CASSSGGIPIGGEKLFF.

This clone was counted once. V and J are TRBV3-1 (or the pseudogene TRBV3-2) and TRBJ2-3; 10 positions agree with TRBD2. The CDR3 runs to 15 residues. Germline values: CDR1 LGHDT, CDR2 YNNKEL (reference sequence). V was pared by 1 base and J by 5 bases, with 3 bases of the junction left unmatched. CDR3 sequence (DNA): TGTGCCAGCAGCCAAGTAGCGGGAGGTGTAGATACGCAGTATTTT. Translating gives CASSQVAGGVDTQYF.

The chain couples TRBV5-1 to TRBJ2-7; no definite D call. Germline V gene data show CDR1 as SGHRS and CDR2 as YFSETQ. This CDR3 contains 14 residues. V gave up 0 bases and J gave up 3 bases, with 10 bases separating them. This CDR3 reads CASSLADLRYEQYF. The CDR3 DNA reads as TGCGCCAGCAGCTTGGCCGACCTCCGCTACGAGCAGTACTTC.

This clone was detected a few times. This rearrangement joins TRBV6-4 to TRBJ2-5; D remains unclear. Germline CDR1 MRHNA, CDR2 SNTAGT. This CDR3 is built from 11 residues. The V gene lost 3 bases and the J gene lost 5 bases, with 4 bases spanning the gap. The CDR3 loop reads CASSERETQYF. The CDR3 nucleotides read TGTGCCAGCAGTGAGCGGGAGACCCAGTACTTC.

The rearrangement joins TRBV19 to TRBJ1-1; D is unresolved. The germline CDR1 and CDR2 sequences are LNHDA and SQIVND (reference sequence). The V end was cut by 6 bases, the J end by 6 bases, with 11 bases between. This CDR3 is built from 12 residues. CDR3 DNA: TGTGCCAGTAGGAACCTCGGCGCTGAAGCTTTCTTT. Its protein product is CASRNLGAEAFF.

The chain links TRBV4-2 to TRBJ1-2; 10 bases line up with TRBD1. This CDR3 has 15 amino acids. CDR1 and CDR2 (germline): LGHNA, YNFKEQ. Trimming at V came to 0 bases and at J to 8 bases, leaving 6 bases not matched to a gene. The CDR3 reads CASSQDKGQGYGYTF. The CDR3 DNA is TGTGCCAGCAGCCAAGATAAGGGACAGGGGTACGGCTACACCTTC.

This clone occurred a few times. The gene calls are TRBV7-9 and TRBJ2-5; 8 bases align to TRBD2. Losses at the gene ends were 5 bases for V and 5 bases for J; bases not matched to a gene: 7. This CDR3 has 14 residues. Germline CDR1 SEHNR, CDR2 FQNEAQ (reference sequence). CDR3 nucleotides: TGTGCCAGCAGCGCCGGACTAGCAGGGGAGACCCAGTACTTC. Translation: CASSAGLAGETQYF.

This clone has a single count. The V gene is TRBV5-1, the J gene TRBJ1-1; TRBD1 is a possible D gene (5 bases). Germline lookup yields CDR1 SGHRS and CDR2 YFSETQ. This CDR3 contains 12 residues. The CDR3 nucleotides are TGCGCTACAGGCACCGGAGGCACTGAAGCTTTCTTT. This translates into CATGTGGTEAFF.

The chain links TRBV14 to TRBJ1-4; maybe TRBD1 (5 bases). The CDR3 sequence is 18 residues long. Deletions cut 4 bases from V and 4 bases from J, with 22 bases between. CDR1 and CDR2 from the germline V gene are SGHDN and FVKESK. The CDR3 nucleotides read TGTGCCAGCAGCCTGAGGACCGGGTCTTCAGGGAGTAATGAAAAACTGTTTTTT. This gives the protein CASSLRTGSSGSNEKLFF.

The CDR3 region is CASSPGQGREQYF. Here the CDR3 DNA reads TGTGCCAGCAGCCCCGGACAGGGGAGAGAGCAGTACTTC. The rearrangement links TRBV7-2 to TRBJ2-7; TRBD1 matches at 9 bases. The CDR3 runs 13 residues. Germline-derived CDR1 and CDR2 are SGHTA and FQGNSA. The ends lost 5 bases at V and 7 bases at J; junction bases unmatched: 6.

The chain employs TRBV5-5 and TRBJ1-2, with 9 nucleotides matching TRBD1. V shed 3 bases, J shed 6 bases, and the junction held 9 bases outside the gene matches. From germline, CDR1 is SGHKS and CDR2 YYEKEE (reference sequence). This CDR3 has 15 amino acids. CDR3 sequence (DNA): TGTGCCAGCAGCTCAATGGGACAGGGTGTTGATGGCTACACCTTC. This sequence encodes CASSSMGQGVDGYTF. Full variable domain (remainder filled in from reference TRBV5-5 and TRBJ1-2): DAGVTQSPTHLIKTRGQQVTLRCSPISGHKSVSWYQQVLGQGPQFIFQYYEKEERGRGNFPDRFSARQFPNYSSELNVNALLLGDSALYLCASSSMGQGVDGYTFGSGTRLTVV.

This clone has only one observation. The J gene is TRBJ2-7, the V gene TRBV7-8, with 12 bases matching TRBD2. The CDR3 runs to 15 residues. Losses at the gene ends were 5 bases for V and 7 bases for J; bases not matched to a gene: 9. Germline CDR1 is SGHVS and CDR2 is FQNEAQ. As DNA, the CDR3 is TGTGCCAGCAGCCCCCTAGCGGGAGGGCCGCGGGAGCAGTACTTC. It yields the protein CASSPLAGGPREQYF.

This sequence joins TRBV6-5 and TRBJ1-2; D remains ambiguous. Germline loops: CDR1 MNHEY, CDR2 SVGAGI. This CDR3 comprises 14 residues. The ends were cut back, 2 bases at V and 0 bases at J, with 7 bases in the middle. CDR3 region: CASSYGGANYGYTF. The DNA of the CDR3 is TGTGCCAGCAGTTACGGCGGGGCTAACTATGGCTACACCTTC.

CDR3 bases: TGCGCCAGCAGCCAAGGGAGTTGGCTTATGCCGAACACTGAAGCTTTCTTT. Residues: CASSQGSWLMPNTEAFF. This chain uses TRBV4-1 with TRBJ1-1; D remains unclear. Looked up from germline, CDR1 is MGHRA and CDR2 is YSYEKL. V was cut by 1 base and J by 1 base, with 16 bases left in between. CDR3 length: 17 amino acids.

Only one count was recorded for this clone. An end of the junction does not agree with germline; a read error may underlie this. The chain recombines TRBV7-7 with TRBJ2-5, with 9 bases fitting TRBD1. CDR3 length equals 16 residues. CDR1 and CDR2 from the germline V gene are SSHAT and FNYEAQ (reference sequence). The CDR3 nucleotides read TGTGCTAGCAGCTTAGGGGTGGACAGGGGAAAAGAGACCCAGTACTTC. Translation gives CASSLGVDRGKETQYF. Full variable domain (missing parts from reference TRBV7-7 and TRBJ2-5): GAGVSQSPRYKVTKRGQDVTLRCDPISSHATLYWYQQALGQGPEFLTYFNYEAQPDKSGLPSDRFSAERPEGSISTLTIQRTEQRDSAMYRCASSLGVDRGKETQYFGPGTRLLVL.

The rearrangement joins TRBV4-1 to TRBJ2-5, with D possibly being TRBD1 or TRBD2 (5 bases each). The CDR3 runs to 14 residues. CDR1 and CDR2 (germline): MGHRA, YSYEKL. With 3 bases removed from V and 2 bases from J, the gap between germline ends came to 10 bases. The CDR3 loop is CASSQVGEQETQYF. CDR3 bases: TGCGCCAGCAGCCAGGTGGGGGAACAAGAGACCCAGTACTTC.

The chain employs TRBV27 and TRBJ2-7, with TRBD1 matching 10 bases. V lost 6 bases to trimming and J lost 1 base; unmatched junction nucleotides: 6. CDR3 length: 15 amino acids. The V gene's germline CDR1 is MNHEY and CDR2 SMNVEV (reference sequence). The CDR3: CASSARDRGSYEQYF. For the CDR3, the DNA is TGTGCCAGCAGCGCACGGGACAGGGGTTCCTACGAGCAGTACTTC.

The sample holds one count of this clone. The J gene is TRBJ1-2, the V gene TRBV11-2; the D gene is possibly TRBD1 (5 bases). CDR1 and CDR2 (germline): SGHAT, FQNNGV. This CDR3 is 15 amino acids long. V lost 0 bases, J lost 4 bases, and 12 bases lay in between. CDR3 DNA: TGTGCCAGCAGCTTAGAGGCCCAGGGCTTCTATGGCTACACCTTC. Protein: CASSLEAQGFYGYTF.

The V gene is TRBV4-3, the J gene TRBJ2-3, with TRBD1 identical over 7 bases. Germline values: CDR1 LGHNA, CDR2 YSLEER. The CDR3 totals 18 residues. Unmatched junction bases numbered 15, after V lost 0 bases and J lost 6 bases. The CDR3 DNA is TGCGCCAGCAGCCAAGATCTTCCTAAACAGGGGCTGCGGGATACGCAGTATTTT. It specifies CASSQDLPKQGLRDTQYF.

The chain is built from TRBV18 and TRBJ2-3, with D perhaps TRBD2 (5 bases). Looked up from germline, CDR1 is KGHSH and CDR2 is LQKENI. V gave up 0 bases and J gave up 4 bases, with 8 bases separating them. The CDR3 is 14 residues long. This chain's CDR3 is CASSPPGEPDTQYF. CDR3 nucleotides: TGTGCCAGCTCACCACCCGGGGAACCAGATACGCAGTATTTT.